Shown below are 6 T cell receptor beta chains from a single sample sequenced in a study of T cell responses to AZD1222 COVID-19 vaccine (dated by TCRdb to about 2021). The time point label here, explained by the study, means: baseline before first vaccination. The treatment or condition label for this specimen denotes: meningococcal conjugate vaccine given as trial control. Library generation was performed with the immunoSEQ multiplex PCR assay. This is the immuneACCESS table as TCRdb keeps it, with only in-frame sequences that have V and J called. A part of the clones is gone; compared with another copy, unresolved V genes explain less than half, and the rest is unexplained. Present in this sample are around 160,000 clones, 82% of which were seen just once. The ten largest clones add up to around 4.1% of the sample. The material was peripheral blood, obtained on day 0 of MenACWY control vaccination. The origin of the receptors is an adult in good health.

V usage is TRBV6-5 and J usage is TRBJ2-5; 10 bases line up with TRBD1. Germline CDR1 and CDR2: MNHEY and SVGAGI. The ends lost 0 bases at V and 4 bases at J; junction bases unmatched: 2. The length of the CDR3 is 15 residues. The CDR3 DNA reads as TGTGCCAGCAGTTACTCCGACAGGGGGCCAGAGACCCAGTACTTC. It codes for CASSYSDRGPETQYF.

CDR3 residues: CASSLPPGRGNQPQHF. CDR3 DNA sequence: TGTGCCAGCAGTTTACCCCCCGGGCGAGGCAATCAGCCCCAGCATTTT. J is TRBJ1-5 and V is TRBV28, with D hard to call. The V end was cut by 2 bases, the J end by 2 bases, with 13 bases between. The CDR3 has 16 residues. The V gene's germline CDR1 is MDHEN and CDR2 SYDVKM.

The genes are TRBV10-2 and TRBJ2-4; D may correspond to TRBD1 or TRBD2 (5 bases each). From germline, CDR1 is WSHSY and CDR2 SAAADI. V gave up 5 bases and J gave up 2 bases, with 10 bases separating them. CDR3 length equals 14 residues. CDR3 in amino acids: CASSPQGPKNIQYF. In nucleotides, the CDR3 is TGCGCCAGCAGTCCTCAGGGACCCAAAAACATTCAGTACTTC.

The chain couples TRBV7-9 to TRBJ2-5, with D possibly matching TRBD1 (6 bases). The CDR3 is 14 amino acids. Trimming stripped 6 bases from V and 2 bases from J, with 13 bases between. The V gene's germline CDR1 is SEHNR and CDR2 FQNEAQ (reference sequence). The CDR3 bases are TGTGCCAGCAGACCGCAACAGGGACAAGAGACCCAGTACTTC. It codes for CASRPQQGQETQYF.

This chain joins TRBV12-3 or TRBV12-4 and TRBJ1-6, with D perhaps matching TRBD1 (5 bases). The CDR3 extends over 13 amino acids. The V end lost 4 bases, the J end lost 6 bases, and 7 bases lay between the germline ends. In DNA, the CDR3 is TGTGCCAGCAGTTACAGGACTAATTCACCCCTCCACTTT. Its protein is CASSYRTNSPLHF.

This sequence joins TRBV5-1 and TRBJ2-2, with D perhaps assigned TRBD1 or TRBD2 (5 bases each). V dropped 3 bases and J dropped 6 bases, with 18 bases sitting between them. The CDR3 has 16 amino acids. Germline V gene sequence: CDR1 SGHRS, CDR2 YFSETQ. The CDR3 sequence is CASSSGHVGTPGELFF. Written as DNA, the CDR3 is TGCGCCAGCAGCTCAGGACACGTCGGGACCCCCGGGGAGCTGTTTTTT.